This TCR beta chain was obtained from a study of blood T cell repertoires in COVID-19. Looking at the study overall: Samples of COVID-19 (acute and convalescent) were obtained from the United States, Italy and Spain. T cells, B-cell-depleted T cells, or PBMCs supplied cDNA or gDNA.

While infection was still active, Seattle patients were enrolled and then followed longitudinally. Original data processing: Amplified reference gene primers provided the basis for estimating nucleated cell counts. The method was immunoSEQ multiplex PCR; TCRdb's version includes in-frame clones alone and lacks a portion of them. V and J calls plus clone size are reproduced from that table; the DNA served to infer D and trimming. The sample carries 250,000 to 350,000 clones, 75% to 90% recorded once. Germline V CDR1 and CDR2: SGHTA, FQGNSA. This CDR3 contains 14 residues. With V trimmed by 5 bases and J by 2 bases, 5 bases remained unmatched.

The sample taken for sequencing was peripheral blood. The sequence was collected from a woman in her 70s with COVID-19, enrolled during active disease. V and J are TRBV7-2 and TRBJ2-5; 7 bases fit TRBD1. The CDR3 reads CASSVDRVQETQYF. In nucleotides, the CDR3 is TGTGCCAGCAGCGTCGACAGGGTTCAAGAGACCCAGTACTTC. Variable domain in full (rest from reference TRBV7-2 and TRBJ2-5): GAGVSQSPSNKVTEKGKDVELRCDPISGHTALYWYRQSLGQGLEFLIYFQGNSAPDKSGLPSDRFSAERTGGSVSTLTIQRTQQEDSAVYLCASSVDRVQETQYFGPGTRLLVL.